The source of this T cell receptor beta chain is a study of CD4+ T cells in melanoma. Study-wide points: Diverse differentiation states were reported for melanoma neoantigen-specific CD4+ T cells.

CDR1 is GTSNPN and CDR2 is SVGIG in the germline V gene (reference sequence). The CDR3 contains 15 residues. The trim removed 3 bases at V and 0 bases at J, leaving 6 bases unmatched. Repertoires were generated with immunoSEQ multiplex PCR, while TCRdb's copy carries only in-frame clones and drops some. The repertoire holds about 55,000 clones, with over 60% as singletons. For this clone: The antigen is not known.

This clonotype originated in a human donor with melanoma. Sequenced input: tumor tissue. V and J are TRBV30 and TRBJ2-7, with 9 bases fitting TRBD1. The CDR3 coding sequence is TGTGCCTGGAGCGCCGGGACAGGGAGCTCCTACGAGCAGTACTTC. Protein sequence: CAWSAGTGSSYEQYF.